Detailed here is one TCR beta chain. This clonotype was counted at least ten times. Its antigen target is currently unknown. No much larger clone is present one base from it, and per-base qualities are unavailable. The germline V gene supplies CDR1 SGHNT and CDR2 YENEEA. The CDR3 spans 15 residues, from the cysteine through the phenylalanine. Only the CDR3 region is kept as DNA, spanning 45 bases read in frame from base 1. V is pared back by 3 bases and J by 6 bases, with 14 bases lying between the germline termini. This sample is part of a study of T cells in Graves' hyperthyroidism and ophthalmopathy (dated by TCRdb to between 2018 and 2020). About the investigation overall: Peripheral blood samples were taken at the time of initial diagnosis, prior to any treatment. To identify TCR V-J signatures that set the groups apart, the researchers used a discovery cohort of more than 95 patients, made up of 40 to 45 with Graves' ophthalmopathy and 57 with stable Graves' hyperthyroidism. Prospective prediction of ophthalmopathy was tested in an independent validation cohort of 18 to 20 hyperthyroidism patients and roughly 16 patients who later progressed to ophthalmopathy. The 100 or so discovery patients were divided at random into training and test sets in a 7:3 ratio. In about 6 Graves' hyperthyroidism patients, the study also compared T-cell repertoires from thyroid tissue with T-cell repertoires from blood. Once sampling was done, hyperthyroidism patients were given methimazole at a starting dose of 30 mg daily, whereas ophthalmopathy patients were given high-dose intravenous methylprednisolone. The paper describes TCR Vbeta CDR3 sequencing of around 140 peripheral blood samples, made up of fewer than 50 ophthalmopathy patients, approximately 73 hyperthyroidism patients and 17 progressor patients.

What the research found in general, with its limitations: No statistical method was used to set the sample size in advance, and investigators knew the group allocation. A model built on a 13 V-J signature distinguished ophthalmopathy from stable hyperthyroidism, reaching around 87% sensitivity and around 81% specificity in cross-validation and 80%/75% in testing. In validation, progression to ophthalmopathy was predicted by the model with 70.59% sensitivity and 72% to 80% specificity, a median of roughly six months before onset. Blood samples also contained most of the expanded thyroid clonotypes (frequency above 0.001), which suggests that blood repertoires may reflect thyroid immune responses.

Graves' hyperthyroidism was defined as stable when no progression to ophthalmopathy occurred over 18 months of follow-up. The hyperthyroidism patients were between 18 and 65 years old and newly diagnosed, with a disease duration of less than 2 months. Any patient with an uncontrolled infection, another autoimmune disease, pregnancy or lactation was excluded. Clinical symptoms, serum thyroxine and TRAb, thyroid ultrasound, and orbital computed tomography formed the basis for the diagnoses. Ficoll-Paque density gradient centrifugation was used to isolate PBMCs from about 9 ml of fresh peripheral blood. Total RNA was extracted using Trizol reagent, and RNA quality was assessed on an Agilent 2100 Bioanalyzer. Amplification of TCR beta CDR3 regions was carried out from RNA transcripts. A first-round RT-PCR of the TCR CDR3 used the HTBI primer set with the Qiagen OneStep RT-PCR kit. Libraries were constructed in a second round of multiplex PCR, after which size selection and purification were carried out. The libraries were sequenced on an Illumina HiSeq2000 using paired-end 100 bp reads. In the paper's pipeline: Raw data were processed with SOAPnuke, discarding reads with adapters, uncalled bases, mean Phred below 15, or no exact constant-primer or identifier match. High-quality paired reads were merged using COPE v1.2.5, and each unique nucleotide sequence was defined as a clonotype. Clonotypes were aligned to IMGT TRBV, TRBD and TRBJ reference segments using MiTCR v1.1. Analysis was restricted to V-J combinations with a frequency above 0.0001, which covered just over 98% of repertoires. A TCS score was defined as the ratio between F50 (clonal expansion) and ExV (chaos), using BLOSUM62-based TCRdist between CDR3 peptides within each V-J. Welch's t-statistics and random forest reduced roughly 500 V-J features to some 14, which were used in a naive Bayes classifier (R e1071). The raw public reads went through TCRdb reprocessing: fastp at Q25, MiXCR clone calling, in-frame beta chains kept. Rows matching on CDR3 protein sequence are summarized as one entry with the most common DNA and genes. TCRdb assigned the V and J calls; the authors' analysis was not used. For this sample the table gives around 440,000 distinct CDR3 sequences, of which around 14% were detected only once. The ten biggest clones cover 7.5% to 8% of the sample.

Sequencing was done on a sample of blood. Recombination connected TRBV11-3 to TRBJ2-2; D gene: possibly TRBD2, on 5 matching bases. The TCR comes from a young woman with Graves' hyperthyroidism. The bases are TGTGCCAGCAGCTTTAGGCAGGAGGCATCCGGGGAGCTGTTTTTT. Its protein product is CASSFRQEASGELFF.